The 17 T cell receptor beta chains below all came from one sample that was sequenced in a study of T cell repertoires in cytomegalovirus infection. TCRdb itself ran the reads through MiXCR, one entry per CDR3 protein. The profile covers about half a million distinct CDR3 sequences, with around 35% appearing a single time and roughly 15% taken by the ten largest. Their recognized antigens are unknown. Here the sequenced sample was cultured PBMCs, taken from culture after CMV antigen stimulation. These receptors were obtained from a human donor in good health (CMV status not recorded). Some clones in this sample may be carry-over from other donors' samples.

This clonotype has a handful of counts. For the CDR3, the DNA is TGTGCCAGCAGCGACAGGGTTGGCGTCTACGAGCAGTACTTC. Translation: CASSDRVGVYEQYF. The rearrangement joins TRBV7-2 to TRBJ2-7; the match to TRBD1 covers 7 bases. This CDR3 comprises 14 residues. The trim removed 5 bases at V and 3 bases at J, leaving 7 bases unmatched. Germline loops: CDR1 SGHTA, CDR2 FQGNSA.

This clonotype was picked up a small number of times. The genes are TRBV7-9 and TRBJ1-1; no clear D. There are 15 residues in the CDR3. The germline gives CDR1 SEHNR, CDR2 FQNEAQ (reference sequence). V was cut by 7 bases and J by 3 bases, with 18 bases left in between. CDR3 residues: CASIDPRQSDTEAFF. The CDR3 nucleotides are TGTGCCAGCATCGATCCCAGGCAGTCGGACACTGAAGCTTTCTTT.

This clonotype was recorded a few times. The gene calls are TRBV6-6 and TRBJ1-5, with a possible D match to TRBD1 (5 bases). V was pared by 1 base and J by 3 bases, with 13 bases between. The CDR3 covers 16 residues. Per the germline V gene, CDR1 is MNHNY and CDR2 is SVGAGI (reference sequence). The CDR3 DNA is TGTGCCAGCAGTTACTTCGCTGGAGGGGACAATCAGCCCCAGCATTTT. The encoded protein is CASSYFAGGDNQPQHF.

The chain combines TRBV28 with TRBJ2-5, with 8 bases aligning to TRBD1. The CDR3 loop spans 15 amino acids. Germline V gene sequence: CDR1 MDHEN, CDR2 SYDVKM. V gave up 8 bases and J gave up 2 bases; unmatched junction bases: 10. The CDR3 sequence: CASGPIRGRQETQYF. The CDR3 DNA is TGTGCCAGCGGGCCAATCAGGGGGCGTCAAGAGACCCAGTACTTC.

The chain combines TRBV6-6 with TRBJ2-1; D possibly corresponds to TRBD1 (7 bases). The CDR3 contains 14 residues. V was cut by 5 bases and J by 6 bases, with 14 bases left in between. The germline V gene has CDR1 MNHNY and CDR2 SVGAGI (reference sequence). The DNA for the CDR3 is TGTGCCAGCAGTACTCCAGGGGGGTTCAATGAGCAGTTCTTC. It yields the protein CASSTPGGFNEQFF.

This clonotype has a count of ten or more. J is TRBJ2-7 and V is TRBV7-2; perhaps TRBD2 as D (6 bases). The V end lost 2 bases, the J end lost 3 bases, and 20 bases lay between the germline ends. Germline assignment: CDR1 SGHTA and CDR2 FQGNSA. The CDR3 has 17 residues. DNA for the CDR3: TGTGCCAGCAGCTTAAACCACCTTCGTGACGGGGGCTACGAGCAGTACTTC. This sequence encodes CASSLNHLRDGGYEQYF.

The chain couples TRBV15 to TRBJ2-7, with unresolved D. From germline, CDR1 is LNHNV and CDR2 YYDKDF (reference sequence). The CDR3 runs 11 residues. V was pared by 3 bases and J by 4 bases, with 4 bases between. This CDR3 is CATSSRYEQYF. The CDR3 DNA is TGTGCCACCAGCAGTAGATACGAGCAGTACTTC.

This clonotype was detected many times. V and J are TRBV7-9 and TRBJ2-1; possible D gene TRBD2, 5 bases. The CDR3 runs to 16 residues. The V gene's germline CDR1 is SEHNR and CDR2 FQNEAQ (reference sequence). V was trimmed by 4 bases and J by 6 bases, leaving 19 bases between them. The CDR3 nucleotides read TGTGCCAGCAGCTACGTCGCGTCCTCGGCGGGCAATGAGCAGTTCTTC. Its protein is CASSYVASSAGNEQFF.

The chain recombines TRBV19 with TRBJ1-3; D ambiguous. The V gene's germline CDR1 is LNHDA and CDR2 SQIVND (reference sequence). This CDR3 has 16 residues. Trimming took 6 bases from V and 2 from J, leaving 17 bases between them. CDR3 sequence reads: CASRGQRRGAGNTIYF. Written as DNA, the CDR3 is TGTGCCAGTAGAGGGCAACGGCGCGGTGCTGGAAACACCATATATTTT.

J is TRBJ1-1 and V is TRBV10-2; TRBD1 matches at 7 bases. Germline V gives CDR1 WSHSY, CDR2 SAAADI. The CDR3 is 16 amino acids. V lost 7 bases and J lost 1; bases outside the gene matches: 12. Written as DNA, the CDR3 is TGCGCCAGCATGGACTATTGGACAGGTTCGAACACTGAAGCTTTCTTT. This sequence encodes CASMDYWTGSNTEAFF.

The gene calls are TRBV10-3 and TRBJ2-7; 7 bases align to TRBD1. Germline CDR1 is ENHRY and CDR2 is SYGVKD. The trim removed 6 bases at V and 4 bases at J, leaving 3 bases unmatched. The CDR3 contains 12 residues. The chain's CDR3 is CAISLTGYEQYF. The CDR3 DNA reads TGTGCCATCAGCCTGACAGGGTACGAGCAGTACTTC.

As concerns this clonotype: Mismatch with germline at one junction end may stem from a read error. The rearrangement uses TRBV7-6 and TRBJ2-1; tentatively, D is TRBD1 (5 bases). The CDR3 extends over 14 amino acids. CDR1 and CDR2 from the germline V gene are SGHVS and FNYEAQ. The CDR3 loop is CPSSLFSPRDEQFF. The CDR3 nucleotides are TGTCCCAGCAGCTTATTCTCCCCCAGGGATGAGCAGTTCTTC.

The chain couples TRBV29-1 to TRBJ2-5; 12 bases map to TRBD2. Losses at the gene ends were 4 bases for V and 7 bases for J; bases not matched to a gene: 16. This CDR3 is built from 17 residues. Germline CDR1 SQVTM, CDR2 ANQGSEA. CDR3 in DNA: TGCAGCGTTGGGGGCACTAGCGGGAGGATTGCCTCCGGGACCCAGTACTTC. Amino acid sequence: CSVGGTSGRIASGTQYF.

This clonotype was observed a few times. The rearrangement uses TRBV7-6 and TRBJ1-6; tentative D call: TRBD1 (5 bases). Germline CDR1 and CDR2: SGHVS and FNYEAQ. V was trimmed by 3 bases and J by 0 bases, leaving 12 bases between them. The CDR3 extends over 17 amino acids. CDR3 sequence (DNA): TGTGCCAGCAGCTTGGCGGGGCTGAGCTCCTATAATTCACCCCTCCACTTT. It specifies CASSLAGLSSYNSPLHF.

This clonotype appeared a single time. The chain recombines TRBV19 with TRBJ1-2; 10 nucleotides agree with TRBD1. Germline CDR1 reads LNHDA; CDR2 reads SQIVND (reference sequence). Losses at the gene ends were 10 bases for V and 4 bases for J; bases not matched to a gene: 15. This CDR3 has 16 amino acids. Written as DNA, the CDR3 is TGTGCCACCCGACCGTGGGGGACAGGGGCTACCTATGGCTACACCTTC. This encodes CATRPWGTGATYGYTF.

This clonotype has just a few counts. The chain has TRBV6-8 and TRBJ2-1, with unresolved D. This CDR3 is built from 14 residues. CDR1 MNHGY and CDR2 SAAAGT come from the germline V gene. V was shortened by 3 bases and J by 6 bases, with 12 bases between the two germline ends. CDR3: CASSYWSCGNEQFF. DNA of the CDR3: TGTGCCAGCAGTTATTGGTCGTGCGGCAATGAGCAGTTCTTC.

This chain joins TRBV7-9 and TRBJ1-1; D perhaps matches TRBD1 (6 bases). Germline loops: CDR1 SEHNR, CDR2 FQNEAQ (reference sequence). The CDR3 totals 14 residues. The V and J ends lost 7 bases and 1 base respectively, with 13 bases between them. The CDR3 is CASNPDRANTEAFF. Written as DNA, the CDR3 is TGTGCCAGCAACCCGGACAGAGCGAACACTGAAGCTTTCTTT.